The source of this T cell receptor (beta chain) is a study of CD8+ T cells in alopecia areata. The wider study: Tofacitinib therapy took 6 to 18 months; 6 months off drug came after.

RNA was isolated and reverse transcribed to cDNA, the sequencing template. Profiling relied on immunoSEQ multiplex PCR, and the TCRdb table lists in-frame clones only, not all of them. The sample records 150,000 to 200,000 clones, approximately 61% being singletons. Germline V gene sequence: CDR1 SGDLS, CDR2 YYNGEE. Trimming pared 0 bases from V and 4 bases from J, leaving 13 bases between. The CDR3 totals 15 residues. Treatment: oral pan-JAK inhibitor, 5-10 mg twice daily. PBMC-derived CD4+ and CD8+ T cells were sorted. Turning to this clone: Its target is unknown.

Study-wide points: In scalp and blood during tofacitinib, many expanded lesional clones persisted. Higher clonality was seen in lesional scalp than in normal scalp, especially in alopecia totalis/universalis.

The sequence came from a human donor with alopecia areata. The material was CD4+ T cells sorted from blood, obtained at week 24, from a patient treated with tofacitinib. The genes are TRBV9 and TRBJ1-1, with D tentatively TRBD1 (5 bases). DNA for the CDR3: TGTGCCAGCAGCGTAGCAGACAGACTGGGCACTGAAGCTTTCTTT. This gives the protein CASSVADRLGTEAFF.